Listed here are 23 T cell receptor beta chains from one sample, sequenced in a study of memory CD4+ T cells and cytomegalovirus serostatus. The sort gate was single viable CD3+CD4+CD8-CD45RO+ cells for memory CD4+ T cells. Some clones are missing from TCRdb's copy, which holds only in-frame ones; the method was immunoSEQ multiplex PCR. The sample has about 60,000 clones, about 73% seen once. Input material: memory CD4+ T cells from blood. Receptor source: an adult in good health and CMV-seropositive.

The J gene is TRBJ2-7, the V gene TRBV28; D is undetermined. With 6 bases removed from V and 5 bases from J, the gap between germline ends came to 14 bases. Germline loops: CDR1 MDHEN, CDR2 SYDVKM. This CDR3 spans 13 amino acids. The CDR3 DNA sequence: TGTGCCAGCAGCTCAACAGTTTTGAACGAGCAGTACTTC. This codes for CASSSTVLNEQYF.

The chain employs TRBV1 and TRBJ2-7; TRBD2 is the table's D call, not checked against the DNA. TRBV1 is listed as a pseudogene. The CDR3 contains 14 residues. The CDR3 DNA follows: TGCACCAGCAGCCAAGATTCCGGGACCTACGAGCAGTACTTC. Amino acids: CTSSQDSGTYEQYF.

The chain joins TRBV6-1 to TRBJ2-7, with D tentatively TRBD1 (5 bases). The CDR3 spans 14 residues. Trimming took off 1 base at V and 5 bases at J, with 12 bases between the two ends. CDR1 MNHNS and CDR2 SASEGT come from the germline V gene. The CDR3 DNA follows: TGTGCCAGCAGTGAAGGTGGAAGGGGCCACGAGCAGTACTTC. It specifies CASSEGGRGHEQYF.

The V call is TRBV30, the J call TRBJ2-7; D might be TRBD1 or TRBD2, each matching 5 bases. CDR1 is GTSNPN, CDR2 SVGIG, per germline (reference sequence). The CDR3 length is 14 residues. With 1 base removed from V and 2 bases from J, the gap between germline ends came to 12 bases. CDR3 residues: CAWSGLGDPYEQYF. CDR3 DNA: TGTGCCTGGAGTGGCCTCGGGGACCCCTACGAGCAGTACTTC.

This chain connects TRBV7-6 to TRBJ2-1; TRBD2 matches 7 bases. The germline V gene encodes CDR1 SGHVS and CDR2 FNYEAQ. The V gene end was trimmed by 4 bases and the J gene end by 7 bases; junction bases not matched to a gene: 10. The CDR3 extends over 15 amino acids. The CDR3 DNA follows: TGTGCCAGCAGCTCCCCGGGGCGGGAGAGGAATGAGCAGTTCTTC. It encodes CASSSPGRERNEQFF.

This clone turned up a few times. The rearrangement links TRBV6-5 to TRBJ1-3, with D unclear. Germline V CDR1 and CDR2: MNHEY, SVGAGI. This CDR3 is built from 14 residues. Trimming shortened V by 0 bases and J by 11 bases, and 14 bases separated the two germline ends. For the CDR3, the DNA is TGTGCCAGCAGTTACTCCCCCGTGGAGTCCTCCATATATTTT. Translated: CASSYSPVESSIYF.

The chain recombines TRBV10-3 with TRBJ2-7; no firm D call. This CDR3 region has 11 residues. V gave up 6 bases and J gave up 3 bases, with 6 bases separating them. Per germline, CDR1 ENHRY and CDR2 SYGVKD. The CDR3 sequence is CAIRDYYEQYF. The CDR3 bases are TGTGCCATCAGGGATTACTACGAGCAGTACTTC.

This chain connects TRBV15 to TRBJ1-2; D perhaps matches TRBD1 (5 bases). Per the germline V gene, CDR1 is LNHNV and CDR2 is YYDKDF (reference sequence). CDR3 size: 15 residues. The V and J ends lost 0 bases and 7 bases respectively, with 15 bases between them. The CDR3 reads CATSRDRGVEGGYTF. CDR3 nucleotides: TGTGCCACCAGCAGAGATCGGGGGGTCGAAGGTGGCTACACCTTC.

In nucleotides, the CDR3 is TGCAGCGTTTTGAGGACTAGCGGCGGGGAGCTGTTTTTT. As protein: CSVLRTSGGELFF. The genes are TRBV29-1 and TRBJ2-2; 10 bases align to TRBD2. The germline V gene encodes CDR1 SQVTM and CDR2 ANQGSEA. The ends lost 5 bases at V and 7 bases at J; junction bases unmatched: 4. The CDR3 spans 13 residues.

The chain is built from TRBV30 and TRBJ1-2; D gene uncertain. The CDR3 consists of 13 residues. Germline CDR1 GTSNPN, CDR2 SVGIG (reference sequence). Deletions cut 5 bases from V and 2 bases from J, with 12 bases between. The CDR3 loop is CAWSKDQNYGYTF. CDR3 DNA: TGTGCCTGGTCAAAGGACCAGAACTATGGCTACACCTTC.

The chain recombines TRBV11-3 with TRBJ2-1; D possibly corresponds to TRBD2 (5 bases). Germline lookup yields CDR1 SGHNT and CDR2 YENEEA. Trimming cost V 3 bases and J 9 bases, with 9 bases left between them. This CDR3 contains 12 residues. The CDR3 is CASSLRGGEQFF. The CDR3 DNA sequence: TGTGCCAGCAGCTTGAGAGGAGGTGAGCAGTTCTTC.

The gene calls are TRBV7-2 and TRBJ2-3, with no clear D. CDR1 is SGHTA and CDR2 is FQGNSA in the germline V gene. The germline V and J ends were trimmed by 2 bases and 5 bases, with 14 bases remaining between them. This CDR3 has 15 amino acids. CDR3 protein: CASSLSVLKGDTQYF. CDR3 bases: TGTGCCAGCAGCTTATCGGTCCTCAAGGGAGATACGCAGTATTTT.

V gene TRBV5-1 combines with J gene TRBJ2-2; D is unclear. Trimming took 0 bases from V and 0 from J, leaving 12 bases between them. CDR1 and CDR2 (germline): SGHRS, YFSETQ. This CDR3 has 17 residues. CDR3 loop: CASSLASGSSNTGELFF. The CDR3 DNA reads TGCGCCAGCAGCTTGGCCAGTGGCAGCTCGAACACCGGGGAGCTGTTTTTT.

The chain joins TRBV5-6 to TRBJ1-6, with 8 bases lining up with TRBD1. The CDR3 has 16 amino acids. With 4 bases clipped from V and 10 bases from J, the junction kept 13 bases outside the gene matches. From germline, CDR1 is SGHDT and CDR2 YYEEEE. CDR3 in amino acids: CASSPRRTGLGSPLHF. The CDR3 nucleotides read TGTGCCAGCAGCCCCAGACGGACAGGGTTGGGCTCACCCCTCCACTTT.

This clone was counted a few times. V usage is TRBV21-1 and J usage is TRBJ2-7; the table's TRBD2 call for D was not verified on the DNA. TRBV21-1 is reported as a pseudogene. The CDR3 covers 22 residues. DNA of the CDR3: TGTGCCAGCAGCAAAGGTCCCGGGGCCGGGACTAGCGGGAGGGCCGGAGGGTACGAGCAGTACTTC. Translation: CASSKGPGAGTSGRAGGYEQYF.

The V call is TRBV11-3, the J call TRBJ2-4; D might be TRBD1 (6 bases). CDR3 size: 16 residues. Germline V gene data show CDR1 as SGHNT and CDR2 as YENEEA. Trimming removed 5 bases at V and 5 bases at J, with 19 bases between. CDR3 residues: CASSNTHRAGENIQYF. In DNA, the CDR3 is TGTGCCAGCAGCAATACTCACAGGGCAGGTGAAAACATTCAGTACTTC. The full variable domain, rest sourced from reference TRBV11-3 and TRBJ2-4, is EAGVVQSPRYKIIEKKQPVAFWCNPISGHNTLYWYLQNLGQGPELLIRYENEEAVDDSQLPKDRFSAERLKGVDSTLKIQPAELGDSAVYLCASSNTHRAGENIQYFGAGTRLSVL.

This clone was found a few times. V usage is TRBV7-9 and J usage is TRBJ2-5, with a tentative D call TRBD2 (5 bases). Trimming stripped 0 bases from V and 0 bases from J, with 8 bases between. The CDR3 is 15 residues long. Germline assignment: CDR1 SEHNR and CDR2 FQNEAQ (reference sequence). The CDR3 region has the DNA TGTGCCAGCAGCTTAGCGGGCGGGTACCAAGAGACCCAGTACTTC. Encoded protein: CASSLAGGYQETQYF.

The rearrangement links TRBV7-2 to TRBJ1-5; D uncertain. The CDR3 runs 12 residues. Between the trimmed V and J ends, which lost 5 bases and 3 bases, there was a span of 5 bases. CDR1 is SGHTA, CDR2 FQGNSA, per germline. This chain's CDR3 is CASSKNNQPQHF. CDR3 bases: TGTGCCAGCAGCAAAAACAATCAGCCCCAGCATTTT.

Only a few counts were recorded for this clone. The V call is TRBV2, the J call TRBJ2-7; 7 positions agree with TRBD2. CDR1 is SNHLY, CDR2 FYNNEI, per germline. CDR3 length: 14 residues. V trimming: 6 bases; J trimming: 4 bases; junction bases outside the gene matches: 9. The CDR3 protein is CASSSGGSSYEQYF. CDR3 nucleotides: TGTGCCAGCAGCTCGGGCGGGAGTAGTTACGAGCAGTACTTC.

The chain carries TRBV6-1 and TRBJ1-5, with D perhaps matching TRBD1 (5 bases). Germline V gene sequence: CDR1 MNHNS, CDR2 SASEGT. This CDR3 has 14 amino acids. The V end was cut by 3 bases, the J end by 5 bases, with 11 bases between. CDR3 residues: CASSEGGNDQPQHF. The CDR3, as DNA: TGTGCCAGCAGTGAGGGGGGAAATGATCAGCCCCAGCATTTT.

The V call is TRBV4-3, the J call TRBJ2-1, with D possibly matching TRBD2 (6 bases). Trimming shortened V by 0 bases and J by 6 bases, and 12 bases separated the two germline ends. The CDR3 sequence is 15 residues long. CDR1 and CDR2 from the germline V gene are LGHNA and YSLEER. The CDR3 DNA follows: TGCGCCAGCAGCCAAGATGGGGGAGGCGGCAATGAGCAGTTCTTC. This sequence encodes CASSQDGGGGNEQFF.

This clone occurred a few times. The chain joins TRBV7-2 to TRBJ1-1, with D unresolved. Looked up from germline, CDR1 is SGHTA and CDR2 is FQGNSA. The CDR3 loop spans 14 amino acids. V lost 2 bases, J lost 2 bases, and 9 bases lay in between. CDR3 nucleotide sequence: TGTGCCAGCAGCTTACAGCGGAGAAACACTGAAGCTTTCTTT. Translation: CASSLQRRNTEAFF.

The genes are TRBV11-3 and TRBJ2-6; D gene uncertain. The CDR3 loop spans 15 amino acids. Germline V gives CDR1 SGHNT, CDR2 YENEEA. Trimming removed 4 bases at V and 2 bases at J, with 9 bases between. CDR3 DNA sequence: TGTGCCAGCAGCTCCCCGGGTACTGGGGCCAACGTCCTGACTTTC. It specifies CASSSPGTGANVLTF.